These T cell receptor beta chains were read from a single sample in a study of blood T cell repertoires in COVID-19. Profiling relied on immunoSEQ multiplex PCR, and the TCRdb table lists in-frame clones only, not all of them. The profile covers 200,000 to 250,000 clones, with around four fifths appearing a single time and roughly 2.7% taken by the ten largest. Sequencing used peripheral blood. These receptor sequences come from a woman in her 70s with active or convalescent COVID-19. Both conserved end residues are part of each CDR3. D genes are given only for firm matches. Size tells how often a clone was seen (once, few, many) or the class of an expanded clone, and some rows leave it out.

j_gene: TRBJ1-5
abundance: .
d_gene: .
v_gene: TRBV6-6
CDR3aa: CASSLAGFFDSNQPQHF
CDR3nt: TGTGCCAGCAGTCTGGCGGGTTTCTTCGATAGCAATCAGCCCCAGCATTTT

j_gene: TRBJ2-1
abundance: .
d_gene: .
v_gene: TRBV7-2
CDR3aa: CASSLGQVNEQFF
CDR3nt: TGTGCCAGCAGCTTAGGACAGGTCAATGAGCAGTTCTTC

j_gene: TRBJ1-2
abundance: .
d_gene: .
v_gene: TRBV30
CDR3aa: CAWRAEGTGGYTF
CDR3nt: TGTGCCTGGAGGGCGGAGGGGACGGGAGGCTACACCTTC

j_gene: TRBJ2-2
abundance: .
d_gene: TRBD2
v_gene: TRBV19
CDR3aa: CASSNVRGAGGELFF
CDR3nt: TGTGCCAGTAGTAACGTGCGGGGGGCTGGCGGGGAGCTGTTTTTT

j_gene: TRBJ1-2
abundance: .
d_gene: TRBD1
v_gene: TRBV9
CDR3aa: CASRGGQGDIYGYTF
CDR3nt: TGTGCCAGCAGGGGCGGACAGGGGGATATCTATGGCTACACCTTC

j_gene: TRBJ2-5
abundance: .
d_gene: TRBD2
v_gene: TRBV5-1
CDR3aa: CASSLGRTSGEETQYF
CDR3nt: TGCGCCAGCAGCTTGGGGCGGACTAGCGGGGAAGAGACCCAGTACTTC

j_gene: TRBJ1-1
abundance: .
d_gene: .
v_gene: TRBV2
CDR3aa: CANGGAEAFF
CDR3nt: TGTGCCAACGGAGGGGCTGAAGCTTTCTTT

j_gene: TRBJ1-5
abundance: .
d_gene: .
v_gene: TRBV28
CDR3aa: CASTWGGSSNQPQHF
CDR3nt: TGTGCCAGCACCTGGGGGGGATCGAGCAATCAGCCCCAGCATTTT

j_gene: TRBJ1-1
abundance: .
d_gene: TRBD1
v_gene: TRBV18
CDR3aa: CASSPTGVNTEAFF
CDR3nt: TGTGCCAGCTCACCTACAGGGGTAAACACTGAAGCTTTCTTT

j_gene: TRBJ2-1
abundance: .
d_gene: .
v_gene: TRBV10-3
CDR3aa: CAISLTGYNEQFF
CDR3nt: TGTGCCATCAGCCTGACTGGCTACAATGAGCAGTTCTTC

j_gene: TRBJ2-1
abundance: .
d_gene: .
v_gene: TRBV18
CDR3aa: CASSPRLDEQFF
CDR3nt: TGTGCCAGCTCACCCCGACTAGATGAGCAGTTCTTC

j_gene: TRBJ1-2
abundance: .
d_gene: .
v_gene: TRBV5-4
CDR3aa: CASSLGGAEKYYGYTF
CDR3nt: TGTGCCAGCAGCTTGGGAGGAGCCGAGAAGTACTATGGCTACACCTTC

j_gene: TRBJ1-5
abundance: few
d_gene: .
v_gene: TRBV12-1
CDR3aa: CASVSVFNQPQHF
CDR3nt: TGTGCCAGCGTTAGCGTCTTCAATCAGCCCCAGCATTTT

j_gene: TRBJ1-1
abundance: .
d_gene: TRBD1
v_gene: TRBV19
CDR3aa: CASRPGQQNTEAFF
CDR3nt: TGTGCCAGTAGACCGGGACAGCAGAACACTGAAGCTTTCTTT

j_gene: TRBJ2-1
abundance: .
d_gene: TRBD2
v_gene: TRBV19
CDR3aa: CASSMSGLASRAYYNEQFF
CDR3nt: TGTGCCAGTAGTATGTCGGGACTAGCGAGCAGAGCGTATTACAATGAGCAGTTCTTC

j_gene: TRBJ2-5
abundance: .
d_gene: TRBD2
v_gene: TRBV14
CDR3aa: CASSQALRGTITQETQYF
CDR3nt: TGTGCCAGCAGCCAAGCCCTTCGAGGGACTATTACCCAAGAGACCCAGTACTTC

j_gene: TRBJ1-2
abundance: .
d_gene: .
v_gene: TRBV6-6
CDR3aa: CASSLPQGFYGYTF
CDR3nt: TGTGCCAGCAGTTTACCCCAGGGATTCTATGGCTACACCTTC

j_gene: TRBJ2-3
abundance: .
d_gene: TRBD2
v_gene: TRBV7-9
CDR3aa: CASSPSIAGVTDTQYF
CDR3nt: TGTGCCAGCAGCCCGTCGATAGCGGGAGTCACAGATACGCAGTATTTT

j_gene: TRBJ2-5
abundance: .
d_gene: TRBD2
v_gene: TRBV5-4
CDR3aa: CASSLYASGGARETQYF
CDR3nt: TGTGCCAGCAGCTTGTACGCTAGCGGGGGGGCCAGGGAGACCCAGTACTTC

j_gene: TRBJ2-3
abundance: .
d_gene: .
v_gene: TRBV6-1
CDR3aa: CASSGGDLLDIDTQYF
CDR3nt: TGTGCCAGCAGTGGGGGGGACCTTTTAGATATAGATACGCAGTATTTT

j_gene: TRBJ2-2
abundance: few
d_gene: TRBD2
v_gene: TRBV7-8
CDR3aa: CASSSKTSGTRGGELFF
CDR3nt: TGTGCCAGCAGCTCAAAGACTAGCGGGACGCGCGGCGGGGAGCTGTTTTTT

j_gene: TRBJ1-3
abundance: .
d_gene: .
v_gene: TRBV7-3
CDR3aa: CASSLAGPGSGNTIYF
CDR3nt: TGTGCCAGCAGCTTGGCGGGGCCTGGGTCTGGAAACACCATATATTTT